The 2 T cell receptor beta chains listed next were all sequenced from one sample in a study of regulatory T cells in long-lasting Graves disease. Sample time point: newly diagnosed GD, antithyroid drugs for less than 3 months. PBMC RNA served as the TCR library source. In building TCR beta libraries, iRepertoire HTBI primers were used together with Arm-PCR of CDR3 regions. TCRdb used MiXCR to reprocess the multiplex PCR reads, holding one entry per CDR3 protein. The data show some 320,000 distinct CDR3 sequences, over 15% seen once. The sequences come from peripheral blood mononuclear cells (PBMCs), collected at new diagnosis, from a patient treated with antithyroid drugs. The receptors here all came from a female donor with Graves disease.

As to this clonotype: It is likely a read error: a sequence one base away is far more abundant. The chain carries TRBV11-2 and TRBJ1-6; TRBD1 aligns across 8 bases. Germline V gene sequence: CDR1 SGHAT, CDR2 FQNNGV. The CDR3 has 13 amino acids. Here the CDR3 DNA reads TGTGCCAGCAGTGTGTCAGGGGGCCCACCCCTCCGCTTT. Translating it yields CASSVSGGPPLRF.

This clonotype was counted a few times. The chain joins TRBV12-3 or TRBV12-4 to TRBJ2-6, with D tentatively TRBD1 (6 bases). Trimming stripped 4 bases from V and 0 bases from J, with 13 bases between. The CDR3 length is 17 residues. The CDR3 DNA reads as TGTGCCAGCAGTTACCCTAGAGGGGGCTCTGGGGCCAACGTCCTGACTTTC. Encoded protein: CASSYPRGGSGANVLTF.